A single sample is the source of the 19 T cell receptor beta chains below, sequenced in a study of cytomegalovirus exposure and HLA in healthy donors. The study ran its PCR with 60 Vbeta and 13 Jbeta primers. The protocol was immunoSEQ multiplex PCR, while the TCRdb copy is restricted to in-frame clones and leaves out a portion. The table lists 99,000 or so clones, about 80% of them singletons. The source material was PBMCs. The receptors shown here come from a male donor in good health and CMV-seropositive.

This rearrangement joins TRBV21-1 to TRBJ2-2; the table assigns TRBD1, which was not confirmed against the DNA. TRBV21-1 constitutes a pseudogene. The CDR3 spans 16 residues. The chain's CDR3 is CASSPGRQGNTGELFF. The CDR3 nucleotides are TGTGCCAGCAGCCCCGGGCGGCAGGGGAACACCGGGGAGCTGTTTTTT.

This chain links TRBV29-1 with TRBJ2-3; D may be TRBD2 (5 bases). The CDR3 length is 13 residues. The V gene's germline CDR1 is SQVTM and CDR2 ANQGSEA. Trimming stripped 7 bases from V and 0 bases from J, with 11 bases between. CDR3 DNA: TGCAGCGCCCCCGAGGGAAGCACAGATACGCAGTATTTT. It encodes CSAPEGSTDTQYF.

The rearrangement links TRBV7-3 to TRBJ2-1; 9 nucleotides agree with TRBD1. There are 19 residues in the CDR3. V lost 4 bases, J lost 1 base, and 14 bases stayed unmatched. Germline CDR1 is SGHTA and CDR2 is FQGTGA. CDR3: CASSSATPGQGGSYNEQFF. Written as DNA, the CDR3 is TGTGCCAGCAGCTCTGCAACACCGGGACAGGGTGGATCCTACAATGAGCAGTTCTTC.

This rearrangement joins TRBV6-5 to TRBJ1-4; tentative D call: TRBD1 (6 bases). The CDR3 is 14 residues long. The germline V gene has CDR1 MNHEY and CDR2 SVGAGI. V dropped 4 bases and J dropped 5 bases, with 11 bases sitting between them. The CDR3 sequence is CASSSGQRNEKLFF. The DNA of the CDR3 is TGTGCCAGCAGTTCCGGACAGCGAAATGAAAAACTGTTTTTT.

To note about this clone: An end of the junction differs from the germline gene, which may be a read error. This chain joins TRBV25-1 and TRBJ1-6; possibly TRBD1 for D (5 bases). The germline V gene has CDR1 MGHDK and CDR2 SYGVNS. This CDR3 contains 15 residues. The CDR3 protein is CASSEYDRANSPLHF. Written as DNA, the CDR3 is TGTGCCAGCAGCGAATACGACAGAGCTAATTCACCCCTCCACTTT.

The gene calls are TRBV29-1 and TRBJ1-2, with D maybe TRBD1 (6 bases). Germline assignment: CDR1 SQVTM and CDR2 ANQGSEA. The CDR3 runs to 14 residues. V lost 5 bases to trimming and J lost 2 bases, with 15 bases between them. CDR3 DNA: TGCAGCGTTCCTACAGGGATGGGAAACTATGGCTACACCTTC. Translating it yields CSVPTGMGNYGYTF.

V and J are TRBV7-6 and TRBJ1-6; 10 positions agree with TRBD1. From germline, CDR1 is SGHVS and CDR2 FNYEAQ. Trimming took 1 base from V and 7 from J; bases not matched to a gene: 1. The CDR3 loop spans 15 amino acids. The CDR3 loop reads CASSLGGQGNSPLHF. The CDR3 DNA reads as TGTGCCAGCAGCTTAGGGGGACAGGGGAATTCACCCCTCCACTTT.

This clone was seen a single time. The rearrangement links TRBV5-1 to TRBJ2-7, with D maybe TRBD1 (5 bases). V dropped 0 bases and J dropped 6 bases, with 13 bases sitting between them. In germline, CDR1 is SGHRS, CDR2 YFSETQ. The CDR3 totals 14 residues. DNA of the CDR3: TGCGCCAGCAGCTTGGCCCCGACAGAGAGCGAGCAGTACTTC. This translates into CASSLAPTESEQYF.

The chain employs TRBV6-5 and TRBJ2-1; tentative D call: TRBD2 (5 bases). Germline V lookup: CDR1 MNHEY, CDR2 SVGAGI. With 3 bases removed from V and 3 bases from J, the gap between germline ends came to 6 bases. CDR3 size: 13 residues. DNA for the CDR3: TGTGCCAGCAGTTATCGGGACTACAATGAGCAGTTCTTC. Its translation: CASSYRDYNEQFF.

CDR3 protein: CASSTNQGSTEAFF. In nucleotides, the CDR3 is TGTGCCAGCAGCACGAACCAGGGCAGCACTGAAGCTTTCTTT. This chain joins TRBV11-2 and TRBJ1-1; possible D gene TRBD1, 5 bases. Germline V gene lookup returns CDR1 SGHAT and CDR2 FQNNGV. Deletions cut 5 bases from V and 4 bases from J, with 14 bases between. The CDR3 is 14 amino acids.

The CDR3 reads CSAQVGRGRDEQFF. DNA of the CDR3: TGCAGCGCCCAAGTCGGCAGGGGGCGAGATGAGCAGTTCTTC. This chain connects TRBV29-1 to TRBJ2-1, with TRBD1 matching over 8 bases. Germline V gives CDR1 SQVTM, CDR2 ANQGSEA. Trimming removed 7 bases from V and 8 bases from J; junction bases left unmatched: 13. This CDR3 region has 14 residues.

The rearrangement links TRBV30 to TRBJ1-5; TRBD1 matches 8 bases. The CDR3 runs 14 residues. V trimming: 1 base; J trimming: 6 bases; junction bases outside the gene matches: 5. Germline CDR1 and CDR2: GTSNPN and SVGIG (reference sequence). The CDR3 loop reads CAWSGQGAGQPQHF. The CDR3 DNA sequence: TGTGCCTGGAGTGGGCAGGGGGCCGGTCAGCCCCAGCATTTT.

The chain's CDR3 is CASSLASQGASDTQYF. CDR3 nucleotide sequence: TGCGCCAGCAGCTTGGCCTCTCAGGGGGCATCGGATACGCAGTATTTT. The chain joins TRBV5-1 to TRBJ2-3, with TRBD1 matching 8 bases. Germline trimming cut 0 bases from V and 6 bases from J; bases unmatched to any gene: 9. CDR1 and CDR2 from the germline V gene are SGHRS and YFSETQ. CDR3 length: 16 amino acids.

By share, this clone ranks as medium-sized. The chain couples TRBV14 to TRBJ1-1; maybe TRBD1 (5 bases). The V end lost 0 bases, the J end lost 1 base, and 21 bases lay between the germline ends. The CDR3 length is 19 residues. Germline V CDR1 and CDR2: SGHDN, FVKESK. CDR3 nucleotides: TGTGCCAGCAGCCAAGAGCCCGAGGCAGGGCCCATTGGGAACACTGAAGCTTTCTTT. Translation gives CASSQEPEAGPIGNTEAFF.

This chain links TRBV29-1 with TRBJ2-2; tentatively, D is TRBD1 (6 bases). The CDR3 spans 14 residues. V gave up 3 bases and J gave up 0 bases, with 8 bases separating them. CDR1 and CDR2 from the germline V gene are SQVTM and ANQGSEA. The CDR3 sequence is CSVDGGANTGELFF. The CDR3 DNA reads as TGCAGCGTTGATGGGGGCGCGAACACCGGGGAGCTGTTTTTT.

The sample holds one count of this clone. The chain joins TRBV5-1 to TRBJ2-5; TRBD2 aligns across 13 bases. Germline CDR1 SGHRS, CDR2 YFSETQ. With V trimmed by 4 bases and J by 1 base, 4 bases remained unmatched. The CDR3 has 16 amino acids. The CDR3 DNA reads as TGCGCCAGCAGCCCCGGACTAGCGGGGGCCCAAGAGACCCAGTACTTC. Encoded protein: CASSPGLAGAQETQYF.

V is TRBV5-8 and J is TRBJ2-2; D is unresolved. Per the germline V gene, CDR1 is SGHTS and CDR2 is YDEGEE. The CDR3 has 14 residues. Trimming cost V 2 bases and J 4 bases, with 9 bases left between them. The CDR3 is CASSFILPTGELFF. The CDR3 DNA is TGTGCCAGCAGCTTTATACTTCCCACCGGGGAGCTGTTTTTT.

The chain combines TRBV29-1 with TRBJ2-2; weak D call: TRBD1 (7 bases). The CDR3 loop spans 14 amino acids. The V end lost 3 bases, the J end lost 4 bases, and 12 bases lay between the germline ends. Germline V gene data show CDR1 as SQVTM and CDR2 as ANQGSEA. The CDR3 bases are TGCAGCGTTGATAGGAGGGGGCGCACCGGGGAGCTGTTTTTT. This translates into CSVDRRGRTGELFF.

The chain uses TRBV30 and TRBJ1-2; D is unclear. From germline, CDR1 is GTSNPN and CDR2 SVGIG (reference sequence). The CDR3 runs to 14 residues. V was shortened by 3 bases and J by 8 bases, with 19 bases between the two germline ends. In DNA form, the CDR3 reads TGTGCCTGGAGCGGGGAGGCAGTAAGTCGAGGCTACACCTTC. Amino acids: CAWSGEAVSRGYTF.